These T cell receptor beta chains were read from a single sample in a study of cytomegalovirus exposure and HLA in healthy donors. Using immunoSEQ multiplex PCR, the repertoire was profiled, and TCRdb retains in-frame clones only, with some absent. The sample includes approximately 100,000 clones, just over 70% seen only once; the top ten take roughly 0.79%. Sequenced material: PBMCs. These receptors originate from a boy aged 5-17 years in good health and CMV-seronegative. The CDR3 runs from the conserved cysteine through the conserved F or W. A D gene is named only where the DNA matches it firmly. Part of the rows lack a size; the others show once, few, many or a class for expanded clones.

clone_size d_call j_call v_call cdr3_aa cdr3_nt
. TRBD2 TRBJ2-5 TRBV4-2 CASSSGGAGETQYF TGTGCCAGCAGCTCCGGGGGGGCTGGGGAGACCCAGTACTTC
few . TRBJ2-3 TRBV20-1 CSVGEDPYF TGCAGTGTTGGGGAGGACCCTTATTTT
. TRBD1 TRBJ2-7 TRBV29-1 CSVEGRTGAPLYEQYF TGCAGCGTTGAAGGAAGGACAGGGGCCCCACTCTACGAGCAGTACTTC
few . TRBJ2-1 TRBV6-4 CASSKPRGNEQFF TGTGCCAGCAGTAAACCAAGGGGCAATGAGCAGTTCTTC
once TRBD2 TRBJ2-1 TRBV4-3 CASSQVRGGAVAPEQFF TGCGCCAGCAGCCAAGTTCGCGGGGGGGCCGTGGCCCCTGAGCAGTTCTTC
few . TRBJ2-1 TRBV6-4 CASSDGEAGEQFF TGTGCCAGCAGTGACGGGGAGGCGGGTGAGCAGTTCTTC
. . TRBJ1-4 TRBV25-1 CASSDWGPGNEKLFF TGTGCCAGCAGTGATTGGGGGCCGGGAAATGAAAAACTGTTTTTT
once . TRBJ1-2 TRBV6-5 CASSYRGGGYTF TGTGCCAGCAGTTATCGGGGGGGCGGCTACACCTTC
. TRBD1 TRBJ2-7 TRBV2 CASSDMTGWAF TGTGCCAGCAGCGATATGACAGGGTGGGCCTTC
few . TRBJ2-7 TRBV5-1 CASSLWGGAEQYF TGCGCCAGCAGCCTATGGGGGGGGGCCGAGCAGTACTTC
. . TRBJ2-3 TRBV14 CASSPGGISTDTQYF TGTGCCAGCAGCCCAGGAGGGATTAGCACAGATACGCAGTATTTT
. . TRBJ2-1 TRBV6-5 CASSYSNKRRNEQFF TGTGCCAGCAGTTACTCAAACAAACGGAGGAATGAGCAGTTCTTC
. . TRBJ1-5 TRBV28 CASSLGREGGNQPQHF TGTGCCAGCAGTTTAGGCCGGGAAGGTGGCAATCAGCCCCAGCATTTT
. TRBD1 TRBJ1-2 TRBV30 CAWSVQGASYGYTF TGTGCCTGGAGTGTACAGGGGGCGAGCTATGGCTACACCTTC
once TRBD2 TRBJ2-7 TRBV5-8 CASSPGGTVSYEQYF TGTGCCAGCAGCCCGGGAGGGACGGTCTCCTACGAGCAGTACTTC
few . TRBJ2-2 TRBV30 CAWIEQGRRMTGELFF TGTGCCTGGATTGAGCAGGGGCGCAGGATGACCGGGGAGCTGTTTTTT
. TRBD1 TRBJ2-5 TRBV11-2 CASSSNVGQGETQYF TGTGCCAGCAGCTCCAACGTCGGACAGGGGGAGACCCAGTACTTC
. . TRBJ2-1 TRBV18 CASSRRLSGDYNEQFF TGTGCCAGCTCACGACGACTAAGCGGCGACTACAATGAGCAGTTCTTC
. TRBD1 TRBJ2-2 TRBV6-5 CASSWGQNTGELFF TGTGCCAGCAGTTGGGGACAGAATACCGGGGAGCTGTTTTTT
. . TRBJ1-5 TRBV4-3 CASSQDGGGGNQPQHF TGCGCCAGCAGCCAAGATGGGGGGGGTGGCAATCAGCCCCAGCATTTT
. . TRBJ2-7 TRBV6-1 CASSDQGWVSSYEQYF TGTGCCAGCAGTGACCAGGGCTGGGTTTCCTCCTACGAGCAGTACTTC
. . TRBJ1-1 TRBV7-8 CASSFGGGLDTEAFF TGTGCCAGCAGCTTCGGGGGGGGGCTTGACACTGAAGCTTTCTTT
. . TRBJ2-7 TRBV9 CASSPVVKGRGHYEQYF TGTGCCAGCAGCCCAGTCGTCAAAGGCAGGGGTCACTACGAGCAGTACTTC
. . TRBJ2-2 TRBV5-1 CASSLARGAYTGELFF TGCGCCAGCAGCTTGGCCCGGGGTGCGTACACCGGGGAGCTGTTTTTT
. . TRBJ2-3 TRBV9 CASSVMDIRPDTQYF TGTGCCAGCAGCGTAATGGACATTCGCCCGGATACGCAGTATTTT
. . TRBJ1-6 TRBV5-1 CASSLTGNSPLHF TGCGCCAGCAGCTTGACAGGGAATTCACCCCTCCACTTT
. TRBD1 TRBJ2-1 TRBV9 CASSVRQGDTMTIEQFF TGTGCCAGCAGCGTACGGCAGGGGGATACAATGACGATAGAGCAGTTCTTC
. TRBD1 TRBJ2-7 TRBV19 CASRGQGANEQYF TGTGCCAGTAGGGGACAGGGGGCAAACGAGCAGTACTTC
. TRBD2 TRBJ2-2 TRBV5-4 CASSRGGGGQNGELFF TGTGCCAGCAGCCGAGGAGGCGGGGGGCAAAACGGGGAGCTGTTTTTT
medium-sized TRBD1 TRBJ2-3 TRBV6-4 CASSGTGGTDTQYF TGTGCCAGCAGTGGGACAGGGGGCACAGATACGCAGTATTTT
. . TRBJ1-4 TRBV2 CASSEVSAGNEKLFF TGTGCCAGCAGTGAAGTGTCGGCAGGCAATGAAAAACTGTTTTTT
. TRBD1 TRBJ1-1 TRBV4-1 CASSRLGMDREGTEAFF TGCGCCAGCAGCCGATTGGGCATGGACAGGGAGGGGACTGAAGCTTTCTTT
. . TRBJ2-2 TRBV5-1 CASSLDGGSNTGELFF TGCGCCAGCAGCTTGGATGGCGGGTCTAACACCGGGGAGCTGTTTTTT
. . TRBJ1-3 TRBV30 CAWGRGVGNTIYF TGTGCCTGGGGCAGGGGTGTTGGAAACACCATATATTTT
few . TRBJ2-7 TRBV7-2 CASSLASSSLPYEQYF TGTGCCAGCAGCTTAGCGAGTTCTAGCTTGCCCTACGAGCAGTACTTC
few . TRBJ2-6 TRBV4-3 CASSLGLTGANVLTF TGCGCCAGCAGCCTAGGACTTACGGGGGCCAACGTCCTGACTTTC
. TRBD1 TRBJ2-1 TRBV15 CATSRTGVSNNEQFF TGTGCCACCAGCAGAACAGGGGTGTCTAACAATGAGCAGTTCTTC
few TRBD1 TRBJ1-1 TRBV6-4 CASSDSGTVGRMNTEAFF TGTGCCAGCAGTGACTCCGGGACAGTTGGGAGGATGAACACTGAAGCTTTCTTT
. TRBD1 TRBJ1-6 TRBV6-4 CASRTGNSPLHF TGTGCCTCCCGGACAGGAAATTCACCCCTCCACTTT
. . TRBJ1-6 TRBV4-1 CASSLRLPGENYSPLHF TGCGCCAGCAGCCTCCGACTTCCTGGGGAGAACTATTCACCCCTCCACTTT
. TRBD1 TRBJ2-7 TRBV28 CASSPDRGPSYEQYF TGTGCCAGCAGTCCGGACAGGGGGCCTTCCTACGAGCAGTACTTC
. TRBD1 TRBJ1-3 TRBV19 CASSIEGARGNTIYF TGTGCCAGTAGTATTGAGGGGGCGCGTGGAAACACCATATATTTT
once TRBD1 TRBJ2-1 TRBV9 CASSPRGQGSNEQFF TGTGCCAGCAGCCCACGGGGACAGGGAAGCAATGAGCAGTTCTTC
few . TRBJ1-5 TRBV5-6 CASSLRKQGGNQPQHF TGTGCCAGCAGCTTGAGGAAACAGGGCGGCAATCAGCCCCAGCATTTT
few TRBD1 TRBJ1-1 TRBV19 CASLDRGEGNTEAFF TGTGCCAGTTTGGACAGGGGAGAGGGCAACACTGAAGCTTTCTTT
few . TRBJ1-2 TRBV11-2 CASSLIKAGGIYGYTF TGTGCCAGCAGCCTTATTAAGGCGGGGGGCATCTATGGCTACACCTTC
. . TRBJ2-7 TRBV2 CASSVGAEQYF TGTGCCAGCAGTGTCGGTGCCGAGCAGTACTTC
. . TRBJ2-7 TRBV11-3 CASSQGGTSSYEQYF TGTGCCAGCAGCCAAGGCGGGACCTCTTCCTACGAGCAGTACTTC
. TRBD1 TRBJ2-2 TRBV13 CASSTDRGNTGELFF TGTGCCAGCAGCACCGACAGGGGGAACACCGGGGAGCTGTTTTTT
. . TRBJ1-5 TRBV28 CASSLSPRPNQPQHF TGTGCCAGCAGTTTGTCCCCCAGGCCTAATCAGCCCCAGCATTTT
. . TRBJ2-2 TRBV5-4 CASSFGPNTGELFF TGTGCCAGCAGCTTCGGTCCTAACACCGGGGAGCTGTTTTTT
. . TRBJ1-4 TRBV4-1 CASSQIGRQINEKLFF TGCGCCAGCAGCCAAATCGGAAGACAGATTAATGAAAAACTGTTTTTT
. . TRBJ2-3 TRBV2 CASARVGLSTDTQYF TGTGCCAGCGCCCGGGTAGGACTCAGCACAGATACGCAGTATTTT
. . TRBJ1-5 TRBV7-9 CASSLGRPNQPQHF TGTGCCAGCAGCTTAGGGAGGCCCAATCAGCCCCAGCATTTT
. . TRBJ1-1 TRBV7-9 CASSLVSKQGADTEAFF TGTGCCAGCAGCTTAGTATCCAAACAGGGAGCGGACACTGAAGCTTTCTTT